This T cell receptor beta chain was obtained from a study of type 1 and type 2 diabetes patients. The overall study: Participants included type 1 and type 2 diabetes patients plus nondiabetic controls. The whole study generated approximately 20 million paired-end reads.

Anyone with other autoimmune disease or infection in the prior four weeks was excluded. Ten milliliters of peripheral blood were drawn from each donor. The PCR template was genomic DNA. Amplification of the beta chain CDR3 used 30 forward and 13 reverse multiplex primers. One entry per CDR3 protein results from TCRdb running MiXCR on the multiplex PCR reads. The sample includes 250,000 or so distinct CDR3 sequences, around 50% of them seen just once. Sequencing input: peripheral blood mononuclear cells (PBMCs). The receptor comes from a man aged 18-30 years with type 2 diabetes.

The CDR3 here is CASALGFSTDTQYF. The CDR3 DNA sequence: TGTGCTAGTGCCCTAGGGTTCAGCACAGATACGCAGTATTTT. This chain uses TRBV12-5 with TRBJ2-3; D is uncertain. The germline CDR1 and CDR2 sequences are LGHNT and FRNRAP. The CDR3 has 14 residues. The germline V and J ends were trimmed by 7 bases and 0 bases, with 11 bases remaining between them.